Listed here is a single TCR beta chain. Anyone with autoimmune disease history or systemic immunosuppression was excluded. Sampling of blood occurred at baseline, cycle 4 day 1, and cycle 7 day 1. This entry belongs to a study of OX40 agonist ivuxolimab in advanced cancers. The CDR3 has 16 amino acids. Germline CDR1 reads SGDLS; CDR2 reads YYNGEE. Trimming pared 1 base from V and 4 bases from J, leaving 15 bases between. Data came from immunoSEQ multiplex PCR; TCRdb stores just in-frame clones and leaves some out. The sample consists of 30,000 or so clones, about 88% of them appearing once. V gene TRBV9 combines with J gene TRBJ2-1, with D unclear. Material: CD4+ or CD8+ T cells sorted from blood, obtained in a trial of the OX40 agonist ivuxolimab. The clonotype originates from an adult with an advanced solid tumor such as melanoma, head and neck, liver or kidney cancer. CDR3 protein: CASSVKDWIAYNEQFF. The CDR3 coding sequence is TGTGCCAGCAGCGTAAAAGACTGGATAGCATACAATGAGCAGTTCTTC.